These T cell receptor beta chains were read from a single sample in a study of T cell repertoires in cytomegalovirus infection. TCRdb passed the reads through MiXCR, listing each CDR3 protein once. This table has 350,000 to 500,000 distinct CDR3 sequences, approximately 30% appearing once. The specimen was PBMCs. These receptors were obtained from a human donor in good health (CMV status not recorded). Some clones in this sample may be carry-over from other donors' samples. Both conserved end residues are part of each CDR3. Each record gives: CDR3 DNA, CDR3 protein, V gene, D gene, J gene, clone size. The D gene is left open where the match is weak. Not every row has a clone size; where given, it reads once, few, many or a size class.

CDR3nt: TGTACCAGCAGCTTACCTCCGACGGCGAACACTGAAGCTTTCTTT
CDR3aa: CTSSLPPTANTEAFF
v_gene: TRBV11-2
d_gene: -
j_gene: TRBJ1-1
abundance: -

CDR3nt: TGTGCCAGCAGCGTAGGAGGACAGGCTGAAAAACTGTTTTTT
CDR3aa: CASSVGGQAEKLFF
v_gene: TRBV9
d_gene: TRBD1
j_gene: TRBJ1-4
abundance: few

CDR3nt: TGTGCCAGCAGCCCCAACCCAGCGGGGGGGACAGATACGCAGTATTTT
CDR3aa: CASSPNPAGGTDTQYF
v_gene: TRBV9
d_gene: TRBD2
j_gene: TRBJ2-3
abundance: -

CDR3nt: TGTGCCAGCGGAGGAGGAGGCACCGGGGAGCTGTTTTTT
CDR3aa: CASGGGGTGELFF
v_gene: TRBV7-3
d_gene: -
j_gene: TRBJ2-2
abundance: -

CDR3nt: TGTGCCAGCAGCCCATACAGAGTCGCCTACAATGAGCAGTTCTTC
CDR3aa: CASSPYRVAYNEQFF
v_gene: TRBV28
d_gene: -
j_gene: TRBJ2-1
abundance: few

CDR3nt: TGTGCCAGCAACTTAGGGGGGTCTGAGCAGTTCTTC
CDR3aa: CASNLGGSEQFF
v_gene: TRBV7-9
d_gene: -
j_gene: TRBJ2-1
abundance: many

CDR3nt: TGTGCCACCAGTGATCATTTCACCAGCGGTGGGGGCTCCAATGAGCAGTTCTTC
CDR3aa: CATSDHFTSGGGSNEQFF
v_gene: TRBV24-1
d_gene: -
j_gene: TRBJ2-1
abundance: -

CDR3nt: TGTGCCAGCAGTTTCAAGGCCACCCCCTTTAGCAATCAGCCCCAGCATTTT
CDR3aa: CASSFKATPFSNQPQHF
v_gene: TRBV6-5
d_gene: -
j_gene: TRBJ1-5
abundance: few

CDR3nt: TGTGCCAGCAGCTTGGGGGACAATCAGCCCCAGCATTTT
CDR3aa: CASSLGDNQPQHF
v_gene: TRBV7-2
d_gene: -
j_gene: TRBJ1-5
abundance: many

CDR3nt: TGCGCCAGCAGCCAAGCGGCAGGGGGCGCTTTTACTGGGGCCAACGTCCTGACTTTC
CDR3aa: CASSQAAGGAFTGANVLTF
v_gene: TRBV4-3
d_gene: TRBD1
j_gene: TRBJ2-6
abundance: many

CDR3nt: TGTGCCAGCTCACCAGGGCAGGGGATTGAAGCTTTCTTT
CDR3aa: CASSPGQGIEAFF
v_gene: TRBV18
d_gene: -
j_gene: TRBJ1-1
abundance: -

CDR3nt: TGTGCCAGCAGCAAGCGTGGAGGGGAAAAACTGTTTTTT
CDR3aa: CASSKRGGEKLFF
v_gene: TRBV11-2
d_gene: -
j_gene: TRBJ1-4
abundance: few

CDR3nt: TGTGCCAGCAGTGTGACAGGCCCAGAGACCCAGTACTTC
CDR3aa: CASSVTGPETQYF
v_gene: TRBV2
d_gene: -
j_gene: TRBJ2-5
abundance: -

CDR3nt: TGTGCCAGTAGTGTTCAAATGGATAGCAATCAGCCCCAGCATTTT
CDR3aa: CASSVQMDSNQPQHF
v_gene: TRBV19
d_gene: -
j_gene: TRBJ1-5
abundance: -

CDR3nt: TGTGCCAGCGAAGTAGGGCCTCACACCGGGGAGCTGTTTTTT
CDR3aa: CASEVGPHTGELFF
v_gene: TRBV12-3/TRBV12-4
d_gene: -
j_gene: TRBJ2-2
abundance: -

CDR3nt: TGTGCCAGCAGTTCAGATGGACACCCGGCAAAGACCCAGTACTTC
CDR3aa: CASSSDGHPAKTQYF
v_gene: TRBV6-5
d_gene: -
j_gene: TRBJ2-5
abundance: many

CDR3nt: TGTGCCAGCAGTTACGATAGGTCACCGGGACACCGACGCACAGATACGCAGTATTTT
CDR3aa: CASSYDRSPGHRRTDTQYF
v_gene: TRBV6-6
d_gene: -
j_gene: TRBJ2-3
abundance: -

CDR3nt: TGTGCCAGCAGCCTTGGACAGGGTACGTTCTACAATGAGCAGTTCTTC
CDR3aa: CASSLGQGTFYNEQFF
v_gene: TRBV7-2
d_gene: TRBD1
j_gene: TRBJ2-1
abundance: few

CDR3nt: TGCGCCAGCAGCTTGGGCAGACCGAACACTGAAGCTTTCTTT
CDR3aa: CASSLGRPNTEAFF
v_gene: TRBV5-1
d_gene: -
j_gene: TRBJ1-1
abundance: -

CDR3nt: TGCAGTGCTAGGGGCCTTTCCGGGGACCACAAAAACATTCAGTACTTC
CDR3aa: CSARGLSGDHKNIQYF
v_gene: TRBV20-1
d_gene: -
j_gene: TRBJ2-4
abundance: -

CDR3nt: TGCGCCAGCAGCTCCTCCGGGGCAGGGGGCAATGAAAAACTGTTTTTT
CDR3aa: CASSSSGAGGNEKLFF
v_gene: TRBV4-3
d_gene: TRBD1
j_gene: TRBJ1-4
abundance: -

CDR3nt: TGTGCCAGCAGTTTGTACCCAGCGGGAGTCCACGAGCAGTACTTC
CDR3aa: CASSLYPAGVHEQYF
v_gene: TRBV12-3/TRBV12-4
d_gene: TRBD2
j_gene: TRBJ2-7
abundance: -

CDR3nt: TGTGCCAGTACCCAAGGGTATGGCTACACCTTC
CDR3aa: CASTQGYGYTF
v_gene: TRBV19
d_gene: -
j_gene: TRBJ1-2
abundance: -

CDR3nt: TGTGCCAGCTCAAATGACAGCTATGGCTACACCTTC
CDR3aa: CASSNDSYGYTF
v_gene: TRBV18
d_gene: -
j_gene: TRBJ1-2
abundance: -

CDR3nt: TGCAGTGCCCTGACTAGCGGGGGCACAGATACGCAGTATTTT
CDR3aa: CSALTSGGTDTQYF
v_gene: TRBV20-1
d_gene: TRBD2
j_gene: TRBJ2-3
abundance: few

CDR3nt: TGCAGTGCTAGAGGGGGCTCGGCTCTAGAGACCCAGTACTTC
CDR3aa: CSARGGSALETQYF
v_gene: TRBV20-1
d_gene: -
j_gene: TRBJ2-5
abundance: few

CDR3nt: TGCAGTGCTAGACCTACCTTATCCCGGGATATTTTTAATCAGCCCCAGCATTTT
CDR3aa: CSARPTLSRDIFNQPQHF
v_gene: TRBV20-1
d_gene: -
j_gene: TRBJ1-5
abundance: few

CDR3nt: TGTGCCAGCAGTGACTGGGGACTAGCGGTGTTGCGAAATGAGCAGTTCTTC
CDR3aa: CASSDWGLAVLRNEQFF
v_gene: TRBV6-4
d_gene: TRBD2
j_gene: TRBJ2-1
abundance: -

CDR3nt: TGTGCCAGCAGCTCTCCCGCCAGCGGGGACGAGCAGTACTTC
CDR3aa: CASSSPASGDEQYF
v_gene: TRBV7-2
d_gene: TRBD2
j_gene: TRBJ2-7
abundance: many